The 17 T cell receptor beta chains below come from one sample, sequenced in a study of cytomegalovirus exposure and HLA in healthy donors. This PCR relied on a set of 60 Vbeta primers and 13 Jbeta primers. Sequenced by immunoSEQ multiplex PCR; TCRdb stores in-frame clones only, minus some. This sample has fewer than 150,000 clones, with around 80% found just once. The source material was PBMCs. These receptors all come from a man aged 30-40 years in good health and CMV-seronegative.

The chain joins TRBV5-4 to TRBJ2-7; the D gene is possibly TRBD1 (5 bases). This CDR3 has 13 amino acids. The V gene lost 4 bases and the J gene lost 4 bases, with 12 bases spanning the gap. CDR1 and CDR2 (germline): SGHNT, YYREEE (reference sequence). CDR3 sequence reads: CASSHSQGYEQYF. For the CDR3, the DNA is TGTGCCAGCAGCCATAGTCAGGGATACGAGCAGTACTTC.

CDR3 region: CAISEAGQGATNEKLFF. The CDR3 region has the DNA TGTGCCATCAGTGAGGCGGGACAGGGAGCAACTAATGAAAAACTGTTTTTT. The gene calls are TRBV10-3 and TRBJ1-4, with TRBD1 identical over 9 bases. Germline lookup yields CDR1 ENHRY and CDR2 SYGVKD. V shed 2 bases and J 0 bases; nucleotides not matched to a gene: 4. The CDR3 is 17 amino acids.

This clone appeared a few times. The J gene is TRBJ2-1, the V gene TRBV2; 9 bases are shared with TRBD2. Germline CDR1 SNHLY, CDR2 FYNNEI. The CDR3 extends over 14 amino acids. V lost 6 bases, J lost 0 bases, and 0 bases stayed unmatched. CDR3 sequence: CASRTSGSYNEQFF. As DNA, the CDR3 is TGTGCCAGCAGGACTAGCGGCTCCTACAATGAGCAGTTCTTC.

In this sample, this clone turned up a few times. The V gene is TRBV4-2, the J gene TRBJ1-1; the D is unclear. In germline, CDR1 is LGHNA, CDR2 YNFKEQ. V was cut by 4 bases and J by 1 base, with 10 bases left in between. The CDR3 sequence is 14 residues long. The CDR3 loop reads CASSLQQTNTEAFF. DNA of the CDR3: TGTGCCAGCAGCCTTCAACAGACGAACACTGAAGCTTTCTTT.

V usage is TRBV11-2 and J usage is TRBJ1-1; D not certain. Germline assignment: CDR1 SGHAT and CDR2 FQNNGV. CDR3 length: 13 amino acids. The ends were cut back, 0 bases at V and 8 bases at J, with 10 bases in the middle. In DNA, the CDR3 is TGTGCCAGCAGCTTAGATCTGACCAGGGAAGCTTTCTTT. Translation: CASSLDLTREAFF.

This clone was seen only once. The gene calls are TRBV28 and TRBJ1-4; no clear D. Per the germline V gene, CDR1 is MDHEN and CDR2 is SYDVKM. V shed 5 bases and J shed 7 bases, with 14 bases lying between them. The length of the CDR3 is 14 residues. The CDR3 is CASSTPRGREKLFF. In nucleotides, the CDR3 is TGTGCCAGCAGTACCCCGCGCGGGCGTGAAAAACTGTTTTTT. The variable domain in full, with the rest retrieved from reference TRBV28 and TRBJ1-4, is DVKVTQSSRYLVKRTGEKVFLECVQDMDHENMFWYRQDPGLGLRLIYFSYDVKMKEKGDIPEGYSVSREKKERFSLILESASTNQTSMYLCASSTPRGREKLFFGSGTQLSVL.

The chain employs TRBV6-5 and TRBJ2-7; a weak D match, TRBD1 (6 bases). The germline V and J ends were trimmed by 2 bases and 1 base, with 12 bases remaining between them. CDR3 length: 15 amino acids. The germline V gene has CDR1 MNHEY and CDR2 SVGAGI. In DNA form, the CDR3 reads TGTGCCAGCAGTTACGCTGAGGGACAATCCTACGAGCAGTACTTC. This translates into CASSYAEGQSYEQYF.

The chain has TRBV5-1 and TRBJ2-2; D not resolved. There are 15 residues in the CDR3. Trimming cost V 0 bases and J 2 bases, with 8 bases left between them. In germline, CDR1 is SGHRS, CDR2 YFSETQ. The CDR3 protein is CASSLGFLNTGELFF. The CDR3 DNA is TGCGCCAGCAGCTTGGGTTTCCTAAACACCGGGGAGCTGTTTTTT. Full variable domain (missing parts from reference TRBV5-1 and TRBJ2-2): KAGVTQTPRYLIKTRGQQVTLSCSPISGHRSVSWYQQTPGQGLQFLFEYFSETQRNKGNFPGRFSGRQFSNSRSEMNVSTLELGDSALYLCASSLGFLNTGELFFGEGSRLTVL.

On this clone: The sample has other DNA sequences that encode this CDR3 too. CDR3 DNA sequence: TGTGCCAGCAGTCCAGGGACAGGGGGCCTCAATCAGCCCCAGCATTTT. This translates into CASSPGTGGLNQPQHF. The genes are TRBV28 and TRBJ1-5; 12 bases are shared with TRBD1. Trimming took 5 bases from V and 3 from J; bases not matched to a gene: 5. The CDR3 has 16 residues. Germline CDR1 and CDR2: MDHEN and SYDVKM.

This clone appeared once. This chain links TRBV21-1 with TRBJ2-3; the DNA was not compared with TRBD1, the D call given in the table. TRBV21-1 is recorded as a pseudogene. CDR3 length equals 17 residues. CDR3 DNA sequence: TGTGCCAGCAGCAAAGGGAAGTTAACCCCTGGGCCAGATACGCAGTATTTT. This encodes CASSKGKLTPGPDTQYF.

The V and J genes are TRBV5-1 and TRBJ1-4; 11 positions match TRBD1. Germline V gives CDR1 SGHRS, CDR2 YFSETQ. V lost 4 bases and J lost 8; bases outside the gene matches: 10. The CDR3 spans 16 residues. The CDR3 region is CASSLLTGTGGEKLFF. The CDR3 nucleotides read TGCGCCAGCAGCCTATTGACCGGGACAGGGGGAGAAAAACTGTTTTTT.

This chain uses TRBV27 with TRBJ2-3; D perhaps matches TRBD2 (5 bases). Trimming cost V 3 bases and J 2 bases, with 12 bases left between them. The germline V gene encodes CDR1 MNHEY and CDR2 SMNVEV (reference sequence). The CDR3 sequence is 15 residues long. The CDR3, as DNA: TGTGCCAGCAGTTTGGTAAGCGGAAACACAGATACGCAGTATTTT. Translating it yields CASSLVSGNTDTQYF.

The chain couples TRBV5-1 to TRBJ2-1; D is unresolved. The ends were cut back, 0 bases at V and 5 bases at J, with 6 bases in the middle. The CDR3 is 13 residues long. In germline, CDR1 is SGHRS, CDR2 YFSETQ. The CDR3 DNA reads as TGCGCCAGCAGCTTGGTTAGAAACAATGAGCAGTTCTTC. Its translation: CASSLVRNNEQFF.

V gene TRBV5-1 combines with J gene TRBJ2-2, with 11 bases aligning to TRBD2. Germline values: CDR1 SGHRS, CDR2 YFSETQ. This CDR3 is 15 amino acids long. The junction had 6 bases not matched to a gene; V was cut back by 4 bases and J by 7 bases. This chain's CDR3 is CASSETSGSRGELFF. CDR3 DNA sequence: TGCGCCAGCAGCGAAACTAGCGGGAGCCGCGGGGAGCTGTTTTTT.

In DNA form, the CDR3 reads TGTGCCAGCAGCCTCCGAAGCCGGACAGGGGGTAGCTCCTACGAGCAGTACTTC. Translation gives CASSLRSRTGGSSYEQYF. The chain links TRBV27 to TRBJ2-7; 10 positions agree with TRBD1. After removal of 6 bases from V and 0 bases from J, the junction contained 14 bases not matched to a gene. Per the germline V gene, CDR1 is MNHEY and CDR2 is SMNVEV (reference sequence). CDR3 size: 18 residues.

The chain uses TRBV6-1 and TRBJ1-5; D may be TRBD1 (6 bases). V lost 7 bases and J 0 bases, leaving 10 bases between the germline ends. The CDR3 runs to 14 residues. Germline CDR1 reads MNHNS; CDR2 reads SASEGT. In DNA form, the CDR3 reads TGTGCCAGCATTTGGACAGCTAGCAATCAGCCCCAGCATTTT. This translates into CASIWTASNQPQHF.

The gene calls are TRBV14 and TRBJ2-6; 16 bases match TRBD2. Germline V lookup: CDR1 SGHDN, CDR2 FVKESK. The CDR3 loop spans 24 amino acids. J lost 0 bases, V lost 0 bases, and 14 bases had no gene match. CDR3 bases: TGTGCCAGCAGCCAAGATTGGGCAGCCGGGACTAGCGGGAGGGCCGACTCTGGGGCCAACGTCCTGACTTTC. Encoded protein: CASSQDWAAGTSGRADSGANVLTF.